This T cell receptor (beta chain) is from a study of regulatory T cells in long-lasting Graves disease. Whole-study context: The study enrolled newly diagnosed Graves' patients on antithyroid drugs under 3 months.

As to time point: newly diagnosed GD, antithyroid drugs for less than 3 months. With RNA extracted from PBMCs as input, the TCR library was made. Study results and caveats: Gene preferences differed: TRBV28, TRBJ1-2, TRBJ2-5 in persistent cases.

CDR1 and CDR2 (germline): DFQATT, SNEGSKA (reference sequence). The CDR3 sequence is 12 residues long. V lost 1 base and J 8 bases, leaving 9 bases between the germline ends. Comments on this clonotype: The antigen is unknown.

Through Arm-PCR of CDR3 regions and iRepertoire HTBI primers, TCR beta libraries were built. Each CDR3 protein gets one entry after TCRdb re-called the multiplex PCR reads with MiXCR. The sample includes more than 350,000 distinct CDR3 sequences, about 15% of them seen just once. This sample was also put to use in a study of T cells in Graves' hyperthyroidism and ophthalmopathy. According to that study: Hyperthyroidism in the patients, aged 18 to 65, was newly diagnosed and under 2 months in duration. In simple terms, a model built on 13 V-J features told ophthalmopathy apart from stable hyperthyroidism.

The rearrangement links TRBV20-1 to TRBJ2-4, with D perhaps matching TRBD1 or TRBD2 (5 bases each). The source material was peripheral blood mononuclear cells (PBMCs), sampled at new diagnosis, from a patient treated with antithyroid drugs. The clonotype was recovered from a woman under 40 with Graves disease. The CDR3 sequence is CSARAGPHIQYF. As DNA, the CDR3 is TGCAGTGCTAGAGCGGGGCCCCACATTCAGTACTTC.